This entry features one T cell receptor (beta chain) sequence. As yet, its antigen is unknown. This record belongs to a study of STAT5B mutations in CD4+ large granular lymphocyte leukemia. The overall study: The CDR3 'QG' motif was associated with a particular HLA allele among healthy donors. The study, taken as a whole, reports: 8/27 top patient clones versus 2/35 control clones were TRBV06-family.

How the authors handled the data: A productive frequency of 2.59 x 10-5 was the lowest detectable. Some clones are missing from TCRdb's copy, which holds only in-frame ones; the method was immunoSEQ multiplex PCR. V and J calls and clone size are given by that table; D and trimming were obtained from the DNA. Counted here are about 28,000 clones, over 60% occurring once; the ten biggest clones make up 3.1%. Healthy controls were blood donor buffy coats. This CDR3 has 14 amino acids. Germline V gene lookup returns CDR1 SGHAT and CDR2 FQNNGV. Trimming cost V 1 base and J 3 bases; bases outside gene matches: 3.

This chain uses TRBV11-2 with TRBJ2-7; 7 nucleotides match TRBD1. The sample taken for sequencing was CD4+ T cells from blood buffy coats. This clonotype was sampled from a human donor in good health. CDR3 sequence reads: CASSLVYRGYEQYF. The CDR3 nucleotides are TGTGCCAGCAGCTTAGTCTACAGGGGCTACGAGCAGTACTTC.